Below, one T cell receptor (beta chain) is given with its context. The antigen remains undetermined. This CDR3 region has 15 residues. V was pared by 9 bases and J by 2 bases, with 10 bases of the junction left unmatched. In germline, CDR1 is LNHDA, CDR2 SQIVND (reference sequence). At the time of sampling, donors were nominally healthy, though unrecorded immune exposures were likely. The sample comes from a study of cytomegalovirus exposure and HLA in healthy donors. Study details: Ancestry clustering placed around four fifths of 300 to 400 genotyped donors in the Caucasian-associated cluster.

Study-level findings and limits: With later analysis, a missense DCLRE1C variant became linked to TCR beta V- and J-gene trimming.

It was with 60 Vbeta and 13 Jbeta primers that the PCR ran. This table comes from immunoSEQ multiplex PCR, and its TCRdb copy is limited to in-frame clones, with some not included. The sample yields under 200,000 clones, around three quarters seen once. Specimen: PBMCs. This sequence was found in a man aged 25 to 40 in good health and CMV-seronegative. The rearrangement joins TRBV19 to TRBJ2-1, with 7 positions matching TRBD1. CDR3 sequence reads: CASTPTGTTYNEQFF. For the CDR3, the DNA is TGTGCCAGCACCCCGACAGGGACCACCTACAATGAGCAGTTCTTC.